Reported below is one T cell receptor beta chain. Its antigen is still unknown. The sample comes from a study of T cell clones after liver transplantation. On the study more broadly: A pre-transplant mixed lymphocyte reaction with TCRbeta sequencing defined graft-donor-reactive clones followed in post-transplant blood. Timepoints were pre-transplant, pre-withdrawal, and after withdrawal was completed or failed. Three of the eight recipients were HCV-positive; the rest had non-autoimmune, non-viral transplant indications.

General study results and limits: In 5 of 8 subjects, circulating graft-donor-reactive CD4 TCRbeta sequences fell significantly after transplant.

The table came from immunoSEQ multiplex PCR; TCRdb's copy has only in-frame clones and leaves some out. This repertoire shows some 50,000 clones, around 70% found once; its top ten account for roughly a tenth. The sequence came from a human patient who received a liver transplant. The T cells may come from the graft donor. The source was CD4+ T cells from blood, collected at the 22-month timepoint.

CDR3 in amino acids: CASSLGSLANNEQFF. As DNA, the CDR3 is TGTGCCAGCAGCTTAGGATCGCTAGCTAACAATGAGCAGTTCTTC. The chain links TRBV7-2 to TRBJ2-1, with D perhaps matching TRBD2 (5 bases). V shed 1 base and J shed 5 bases, with 12 bases lying between them. CDR1 and CDR2 (germline): SGHTA, FQGNSA. CDR3 length: 15 amino acids.